This record looks at one TCR beta chain sequence and its context. It has no known antigen specificity. Qualities for individual bases were not recorded, and no much larger clone is one base off. V and J are truncated by 1 base and 0 bases respectively, leaving an intervening sequence of 5 bases. From the germline V gene, CDR1 is KGHSH and CDR2 is LQKENI. The CDR3, from cysteine to phenylalanine, totals 14 residues. The DNA shown is the 42-base CDR3, in frame from base 1. The library was obtained by the immunoSEQ multiplex PCR assay. In its TCRdb copy, this immuneACCESS table keeps in-frame sequences only and misses some clones. Where compared with another copy, unresolved V genes explain less than half of these, and the others have no known cause. Here the sample has some 87,000 clones; 75% to 85% occur a single time. The top ten hold about 9.9% of the sample. The data are from a study of control samples from healthy donors and cancer patients (TCRdb year 2020).

Sequenced input: PBMCs. Here the chain combines TRBV18 and TRBJ2-3; no D gene is confidently identified. This TCR was recovered from a man aged 55-75 years with head and neck cancer. CDR3 sequence: CASSPLASTDTQYF. Read as DNA, the sequence is TGTGCCAGCTCACCACTCGCTAGCACAGATACGCAGTATTTT. Full variable domain (CDR3 extended with the reference TRBV18 and TRBJ2-3 proteins): NAGVMQNPRHLVRRRGQEARLRCSPMKGHSHVYWYRQLPEEGLKFMVYLQKENIIDESGMPKERFSAEFPKEGPSILRIQQVVRGDSAAYFCASSPLASTDTQYFGPGTRLTVL.